The sample holds many counts of the clone carrying this T cell receptor (beta chain). A modified ARM-PCR protocol with three rounds of nested PCR amplified TCRbeta. TCRdb called the multiplex PCR reads again in MiXCR, with one record for every CDR3 protein. Found here are tens of thousands of distinct CDR3 sequences, around 60% of them singletons; the top ten hold around 21%. V was pared by 2 bases and J by 0 bases, with 3 bases of the junction left unmatched. The CDR3 sequence is 16 residues long. Germline CDR1 SGHRS, CDR2 YFSETQ. These data are taken from a study of tumor and adjacent non-tumor tissue in lung cancer. No cell sorting was done before RNA was extracted from the tissue.

The sample consisted of lung tumor tissue. This chain links TRBV5-1 with TRBJ2-3; 10 bases agree with TRBD2. The sequence was obtained from a man aged 45-65 years with non-small cell lung cancer. The chain's CDR3 is CASSFGLAASTDTQYF. The DNA of the CDR3 is TGCGCCAGCAGCTTTGGACTAGCGGCTAGCACAGATACGCAGTATTTT. Full variable domain (rest looked up from reference TRBV5-1 and TRBJ2-3): KAGVTQTPRYLIKTRGQQVTLSCSPISGHRSVSWYQQTPGQGLQFLFEYFSETQRNKGNFPGRFSGRQFSNSRSEMNVSTLELGDSALYLCASSFGLAASTDTQYFGPGTRLTVL.